The rows below give T cell receptor beta chains drawn from one sample of a study of shared clonotypes between healthy human individuals. This table comes from immunoSEQ multiplex PCR, and its TCRdb copy is limited to in-frame clones, with some not included. The data contain over 2 million clones, approximately 95% of them singletons. The specimen sequenced was naive CD4+ T cells sorted from blood. The receptor set was obtained from a man younger than 30 in good health. Each CDR3 is given without its conserved first and last residue. Each record gives: D gene, V gene, J gene, CDR3 protein. A D gene is named only where the DNA matches it firmly.

d_call: NA
v_call: TRBV6-1
j_call: TRBJ2-5
cdr3_aa: ASSWGIGQETQY

d_call: NA
v_call: TRBV25-1
j_call: TRBJ2-3
cdr3_aa: ASSVMRGWSTDTQY

d_call: NA
v_call: TRBV30
j_call: TRBJ1-1
cdr3_aa: AWSDSEAF

d_call: NA
v_call: TRBV30
j_call: TRBJ1-4
cdr3_aa: AWSLRAMGNEKLF

d_call: NA
v_call: TRBV30
j_call: TRBJ2-7
cdr3_aa: AWWQGPSYEQY

d_call: NA
v_call: TRBV9
j_call: TRBJ2-2
cdr3_aa: ASSALQGSPTGELF

d_call: NA
v_call: TRBV7-2
j_call: TRBJ1-1
cdr3_aa: ASSPGHQSPEAF

d_call: TRBD1
v_call: TRBV30
j_call: TRBJ2-1
cdr3_aa: ARGQINEQF

d_call: TRBD1
v_call: TRBV5-3
j_call: TRBJ2-7
cdr3_aa: ARSIGQGARPRSTSGSYEQY

d_call: TRBD1
v_call: TRBV9
j_call: TRBJ2-5
cdr3_aa: ASSVTGVETQY

d_call: NA
v_call: TRBV7-8
j_call: TRBJ1-5
cdr3_aa: ASSLEGSVTPQH